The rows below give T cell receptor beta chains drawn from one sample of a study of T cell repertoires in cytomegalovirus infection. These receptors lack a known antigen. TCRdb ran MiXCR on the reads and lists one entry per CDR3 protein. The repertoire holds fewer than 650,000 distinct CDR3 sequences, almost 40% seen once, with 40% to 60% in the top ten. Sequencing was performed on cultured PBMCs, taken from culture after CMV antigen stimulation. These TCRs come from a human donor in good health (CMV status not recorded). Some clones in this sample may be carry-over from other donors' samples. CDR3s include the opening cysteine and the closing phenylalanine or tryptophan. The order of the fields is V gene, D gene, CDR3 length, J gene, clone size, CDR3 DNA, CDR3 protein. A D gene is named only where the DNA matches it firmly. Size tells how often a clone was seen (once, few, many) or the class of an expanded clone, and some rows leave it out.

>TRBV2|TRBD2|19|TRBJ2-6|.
TGTGCCAGCATTGTCGCACTAGCGGGCCAACTCTCTGGGGCCAACGTCCTGACTTTC
CASIVALAGQLSGANVLTF
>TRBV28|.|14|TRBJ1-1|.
TGTGCCAGCAGTCCTGGGCCGCGGTGGACTGAAGCTTTCTTT
CASSPGPRWTEAFF
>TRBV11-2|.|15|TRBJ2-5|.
TGTGCCAGCAGGCCTAGTTTCGGACCCCAAGAGACCCAGTACTTC
CASRPSFGPQETQYF
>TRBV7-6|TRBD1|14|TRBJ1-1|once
TGTGCCAGCAGCATACCAGGGACAGGGGATAGAGCTTTCTTT
CASSIPGTGDRAFF
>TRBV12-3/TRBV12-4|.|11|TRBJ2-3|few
TGTGCCAGCGGATCCACAGATACGCAGTATTTT
CASGSTDTQYF
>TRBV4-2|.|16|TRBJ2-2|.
TGTGCCAGCAGCCAACTCGGTACTTCGAACACCGGGGAGCTGTTTTTT
CASSQLGTSNTGELFF
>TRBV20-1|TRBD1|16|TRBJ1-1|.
TGCAGTGCTAGATTGACAGGGGTCGAAATGAACACTGAAGCTTTCTTT
CSARLTGVEMNTEAFF
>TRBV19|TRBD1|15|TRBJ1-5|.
TGTGCCAGTAGATCGAAGGGGGCTGGCAATCAGCCCCAGCATTTT
CASRSKGAGNQPQHF
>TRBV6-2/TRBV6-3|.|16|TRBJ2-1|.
TGTGCCAGCAGTTCGAGACTACCTGGCTCCTACAATGAGCAGTTCTTC
CASSSRLPGSYNEQFF
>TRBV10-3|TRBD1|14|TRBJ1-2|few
TGTGCCATCAGTGCCGGGACAGGAGGATGGGGCTACACCTTC
CAISAGTGGWGYTF
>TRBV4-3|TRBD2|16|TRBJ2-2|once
TGCGCCAGCAGCCAAGTAGCGGGAGGGAACACCGGGGAGCTGTTTTTT
CASSQVAGGNTGELFF
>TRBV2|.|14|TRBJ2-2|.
TGTGCCAGCAGTGGAGGGTACTGGCAAGGGGAGCTGTTTTTT
CASSGGYWQGELFF
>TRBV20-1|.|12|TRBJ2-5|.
TGCAGTGCAGAGACCCAAGAGTGGACCCAGTACTTC
CSAETQEWTQYF
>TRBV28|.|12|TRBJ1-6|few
TGTGCCAGCCAGGGACCGGGCACACCCCTCCACTTT
CASQGPGTPLHF
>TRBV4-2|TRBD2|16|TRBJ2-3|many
TGTGCCAGCAGCCAGCTAGCGGGGGGGAGCACAGATACGCAGTATTTT
CASSQLAGGSTDTQYF
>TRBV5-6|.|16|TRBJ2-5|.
TGTGCCAGCAGCTTATTCAGGATTCGGAACCAAGAGACCCAGTACTTC
CASSLFRIRNQETQYF
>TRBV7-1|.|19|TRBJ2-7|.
TGTGCCAGCAGCCCCCGGCAAGAGCTTACCCGCCCCAGCTGGTACGAGCAGTACTTC
CASSPRQELTRPSWYEQYF
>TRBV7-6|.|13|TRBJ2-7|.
TGTGCCAGCAGCTTATCCTTTTCCTACGAGCAGTACTTC
CASSLSFSYEQYF
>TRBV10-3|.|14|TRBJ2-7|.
TGTGCCATCAGTGACATACTGAGCTCCTACGAGCAGTACTTC
CAISDILSSYEQYF
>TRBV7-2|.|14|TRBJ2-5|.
TGTGCCAGCAGCTTTGAACGGGGGTTGGGGTCCCAGTACTTC
CASSFERGLGSQYF
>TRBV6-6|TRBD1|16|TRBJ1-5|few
TGTGCCAGCAGACCTTACAGGGGGATAGGCAATCAGCCCCAGCATTTT
CASRPYRGIGNQPQHF
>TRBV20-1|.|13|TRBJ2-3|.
TGCAGGCCGGGACTTTCATTCACAGATACGCAGTATTTT
CRPGLSFTDTQYF
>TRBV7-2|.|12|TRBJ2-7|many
TGTGCCAGCAGCTTATGGCCCTACGAGCAGTACTTC
CASSLWPYEQYF
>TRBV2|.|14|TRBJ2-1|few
TGTGCCAGCAGTAGGGGCAGTTGGGGCAATGAGCAGTTCTTC
CASSRGSWGNEQFF